What follows is one T cell receptor beta chain and its context. Antigen: not known. Use of 60 Vbeta and 13 Jbeta primers characterized the PCR. Measured with immunoSEQ multiplex PCR; TCRdb has only the in-frame clones, and not every one. This sample has some 100,000 clones, with 75% to 90% found just once. The data derive from a study of cytomegalovirus exposure and HLA in healthy donors. Study-level information: Previous work identified 95 million to 120 million unique TCR beta sequences from approximately 190 million T cells. Most donors, around 81% of roughly 400 genotyped, fell in the Caucasian-associated ancestry cluster.

Findings and caveats of the study: For TCR beta chains, V- and J-gene trimming was later linked to a missense DCLRE1C variant. In vitro work confirmed that a few CMV-associated chains recognize CMV antigens.

This CDR3 spans 17 amino acids. V is TRBV1 and J is TRBJ2-2; TRBD1, the table's D call, was not compared with the DNA. TRBV1 constitutes a pseudogene. The TCR was taken from a young man in good health and CMV-seronegative. The material sequenced was PBMCs. CDR3 in amino acids: CTSSQDSDRGLTGELFF. The CDR3 DNA reads as TGCACCAGCAGCCAAGATAGCGACAGGGGGCTGACCGGGGAGCTGTTTTTT.